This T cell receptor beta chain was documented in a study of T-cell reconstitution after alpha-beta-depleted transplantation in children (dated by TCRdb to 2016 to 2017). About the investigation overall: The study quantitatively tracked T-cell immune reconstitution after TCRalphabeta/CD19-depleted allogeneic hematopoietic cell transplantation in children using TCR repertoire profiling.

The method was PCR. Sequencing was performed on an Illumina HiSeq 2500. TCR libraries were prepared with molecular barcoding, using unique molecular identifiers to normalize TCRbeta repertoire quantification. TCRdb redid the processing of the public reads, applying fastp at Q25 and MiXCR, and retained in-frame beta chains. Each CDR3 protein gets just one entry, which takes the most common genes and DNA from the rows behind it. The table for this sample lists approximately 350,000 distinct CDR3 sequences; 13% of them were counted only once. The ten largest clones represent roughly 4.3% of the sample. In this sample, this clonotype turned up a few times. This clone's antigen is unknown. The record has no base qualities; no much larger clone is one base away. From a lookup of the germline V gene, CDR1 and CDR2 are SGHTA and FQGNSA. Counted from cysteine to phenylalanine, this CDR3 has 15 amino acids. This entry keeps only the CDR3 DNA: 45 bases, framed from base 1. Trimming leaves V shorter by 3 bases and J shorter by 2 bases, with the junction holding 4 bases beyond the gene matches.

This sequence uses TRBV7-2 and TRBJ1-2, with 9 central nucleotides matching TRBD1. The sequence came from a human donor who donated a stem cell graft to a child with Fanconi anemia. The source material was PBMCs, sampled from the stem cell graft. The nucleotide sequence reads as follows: TGTGCCAGCAGCTTCTCCGGGACAGGGAACTATGGCTACACCTTC. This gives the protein CASSFSGTGNYGYTF. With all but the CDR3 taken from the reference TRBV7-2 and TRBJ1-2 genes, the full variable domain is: GAGVSQSPSNKVTEKGKDVELRCDPISGHTALYWYRQSLGQGLEFLIYFQGNSAPDKSGLPSDRFSAERTGGSVSTLTIQRTQQEDSAVYLCASSFSGTGNYGYTFGSGTRLTVV.